The T cell receptor (beta chain) described here comes from a study of shared clonotypes between healthy human individuals. Regarding the study as a whole: Few donors limited the genetic and exposure-history diversity represented.

For sorted subsets, about 0.2 ug DNA per replicate equaled tens of thousands of T cell genomes. Authors' analysis steps: ImmunoSEQ junction-only sequences lacked quality scores, so their filtering differed. The method was immunoSEQ multiplex PCR; TCRdb's version includes in-frame clones alone and lacks a portion of them. The V and J calls and the clone size are those of that table, but D and trimming were determined from the DNA. The data hold millions of clones, with 80% to 95% observed a single time. Concerning this clone itself: The antigen is undetermined.

Partitioning of CD4+ cells yielded a CD45RA+ naive subset and a CD45RA-negative memory subset. The source is a man younger than 30 in good health. Some clones in this sample may be carry-over from other donors' samples. The sample comprised naive CD4+ T cells from PBMCs. Subset given: CD45RA+ positively selected.

The DNA for the CDR3 is TGTGCCAGCGCCGGGGGACCTGGCCCCTACGAGCAGTACTTC. Encoded protein: CASAGGPGPYEQYF. The V call is TRBV6-1, the J call TRBJ2-7, with D perhaps TRBD2 (6 bases). Between the trimmed V and J ends, which lost 8 bases and 2 bases, there was a span of 16 bases. The CDR3 has 14 amino acids. Germline CDR1 MNHNS, CDR2 SASEGT.